This T cell receptor (beta chain) was documented in a study of blood T cell repertoires in COVID-19. Germline lookup yields CDR1 LNHDA and CDR2 SQIVND (reference sequence). The CDR3 contains 15 residues. Losses at the gene ends were 2 bases for V and 5 bases for J; bases not matched to a gene: 7. As originally analysed: The assay estimated nucleated cells by amplifying reference gene primers. Produced via immunoSEQ multiplex PCR; TCRdb's table is partial and in-frame only. That table furnishes V, J and clone size, whereas the DNA furnished D and trimming. The table records a few hundred thousand clones, about 91% of them present only once.

The sequence was obtained from a woman in her fifties or sixties with COVID-19, enrolled during active disease. The rearrangement uses TRBV19 and TRBJ1-2; 8 bases fit TRBD1. Source material: peripheral blood. The CDR3 nucleotides read TGTGCCAGTAGTATACCCCCCCAGGGGGCATATGGCTACACCTTC. Translation gives CASSIPPQGAYGYTF.